These 19 T cell receptor beta chains came from one sample sequenced in a study of OX40 agonist ivuxolimab in advanced cancers. The repertoire was sequenced with immunoSEQ multiplex PCR; TCRdb's copy has only in-frame clones and lacks some. The sample has 34,000 or so clones, about four fifths seen once. The source was CD4+ or CD8+ T cells sorted from blood, collected in a trial of the OX40 agonist ivuxolimab. These receptor sequences come from an adult with an advanced solid tumor such as melanoma, head and neck, liver or kidney cancer.

This chain joins TRBV15 and TRBJ2-7; 13 bases are a match to TRBD2. The CDR3 sequence is 20 residues long. In germline, CDR1 is LNHNV, CDR2 YYDKDF (reference sequence). Unmatched junction bases numbered 16, after V lost 5 bases and J lost 0 bases. CDR3 residues: CATSRGLAGSSYHSSYEQYF. CDR3 in DNA: TGTGCCACCAGCCGGGGACTAGCGGGATCCTCTTATCATTCCTCCTACGAGCAGTACTTC.

This sequence joins TRBV28 and TRBJ1-1; possible D gene TRBD1, 5 bases. Germline loops: CDR1 MDHEN, CDR2 SYDVKM. The V gene lost 7 bases and the J gene lost 5 bases, with 17 bases spanning the gap. CDR3 size: 14 residues. The CDR3 region is CASNLGLGVTEAFF. The DNA for the CDR3 is TGTGCCAGCAACCTGGGGCTGGGAGTGACTGAAGCTTTCTTT. Combining the CDR3 with reference TRBV28 and TRBJ1-1 gives the whole variable domain DVKVTQSSRYLVKRTGEKVFLECVQDMDHENMFWYRQDPGLGLRLIYFSYDVKMKEKGDIPEGYSVSREKKERFSLILESASTNQTSMYLCASNLGLGVTEAFFGQGTRLTVV.

The chain is built from TRBV2 and TRBJ2-1; 11 nucleotides line up with TRBD2. CDR3 length: 15 residues. V dropped 6 bases and J dropped 5; count of bases not matched to a gene: 6. The germline V gene encodes CDR1 SNHLY and CDR2 FYNNEI. The CDR3 loop reads CASSLLAGANNEQFF. In DNA form, the CDR3 reads TGTGCCAGCAGCCTACTAGCGGGGGCTAACAATGAGCAGTTCTTC.

This clone was observed a single time. The chain has TRBV28 and TRBJ2-2; 9 nucleotides line up with TRBD1. The trim removed 8 bases at V and 7 bases at J, leaving 8 bases unmatched. This CDR3 is 14 amino acids long. Germline assignment: CDR1 MDHEN and CDR2 SYDVKM. CDR3 nucleotides: TGTGCCAGCTCACCGGGACAGGGATTCGGGGAGCTGTTTTTT. Its protein is CASSPGQGFGELFF.

The chain carries TRBV6-5 and TRBJ2-7, with 7 bases lining up with TRBD2. From germline, CDR1 is MNHEY and CDR2 SVGAGI. The V gene end was trimmed by 0 bases and the J gene end by 4 bases; junction bases not matched to a gene: 6. The CDR3 has 15 residues. The CDR3 coding sequence is TGTGCCAGCAGTTACTCATCCGGGAGGATGTACGAGCAGTACTTC. Amino acids: CASSYSSGRMYEQYF.

The rearrangement links TRBV7-6 to TRBJ2-3; the D is unclear. The CDR3 is made up of 12 amino acids. The V end lost 0 bases, the J end lost 4 bases, and 2 bases lay between the germline ends. Germline V gene sequence: CDR1 SGHVS, CDR2 FNYEAQ. In nucleotides, the CDR3 is TGTGCCAGCAGCTTAGCAGCAGATACGCAGTATTTT. It encodes CASSLAADTQYF.

This chain joins TRBV10-1 and TRBJ2-2, with 9 bases aligning to TRBD1. Germline CDR1 WNHNN, CDR2 SYGVQD (reference sequence). V gave up 9 bases and J gave up 4 bases; unmatched junction bases: 9. The CDR3 is 15 amino acids. CDR3 sequence reads: CARGGQGEGTGELFF. The CDR3 coding sequence is TGCGCCAGGGGGGGACAGGGCGAAGGCACCGGGGAGCTGTTTTTT.

The chain uses TRBV28 and TRBJ1-4; D is unresolved. Germline V lookup: CDR1 MDHEN, CDR2 SYDVKM. This CDR3 is built from 15 residues. The V end was cut by 5 bases, the J end by 0 bases, with 10 bases between. CDR3 region: CASSPEQTTNEKLFF. DNA for the CDR3: TGTGCCAGCAGTCCCGAACAGACAACTAATGAAAAACTGTTTTTT.

This chain joins TRBV27 and TRBJ2-6, with D perhaps matching TRBD1 or TRBD2 (5 bases each). CDR1 and CDR2 (germline): MNHEY, SMNVEV (reference sequence). Trimming stripped 5 bases from V and 5 bases from J, with 28 bases between. The CDR3 length is 20 residues. The CDR3: CASSRRDGDMISERANVLTF. CDR3 DNA sequence: TGTGCCAGCAGTCGACGGGACGGCGATATGATCTCTGAGAGGGCCAACGTCCTGACTTTC.

V and J are TRBV7-8 and TRBJ1-1; D is perhaps TRBD1 (6 bases). CDR3 length equals 17 residues. Trimming left V 1 base short and J 3 bases short, with 18 bases between. Germline loops: CDR1 SGHVS, CDR2 FQNEAQ. The CDR3 spells CASSLGRPAGADTEAFF. The CDR3 DNA reads as TGTGCCAGCAGCTTAGGGAGGCCAGCAGGGGCGGACACTGAAGCTTTCTTT.

The chain employs TRBV7-2 and TRBJ2-5; D might be TRBD2 (6 bases). Germline V gives CDR1 SGHTA, CDR2 FQGNSA. V was trimmed by 3 bases and J by 2 bases, leaving 13 bases between them. The CDR3 spans 15 residues. The CDR3 DNA is TGTGCCAGCAGCTTCTCACCGCGGGGTCAAGAGACCCAGTACTTC. Translating it yields CASSFSPRGQETQYF.

This clone appeared once. The chain combines TRBV6-1 with TRBJ1-1; D gene uncertain. V lost 7 bases, J lost 4 bases, and 16 bases lay in between. The length of the CDR3 is 14 residues. Germline V gene lookup returns CDR1 MNHNS and CDR2 SASEGT. CDR3 sequence reads: CASTLDSWSTEAFF. CDR3 sequence (DNA): TGTGCCAGCACCCTGGACTCCTGGAGCACTGAAGCTTTCTTT.

This clone appeared once. The chain uses TRBV11-3 and TRBJ2-2, with D unclear. V shed 4 bases and J shed 1 base, with 7 bases lying between them. The CDR3 loop spans 14 amino acids. Germline CDR1 and CDR2: SGHNT and YENEEA. The CDR3 region is CASSSPLNTGELFF. The DNA for the CDR3 is TGTGCCAGCAGCTCGCCATTGAACACCGGGGAGCTGTTTTTT. Full variable domain (remainder filled in from reference TRBV11-3 and TRBJ2-2): EAGVVQSPRYKIIEKKQPVAFWCNPISGHNTLYWYLQNLGQGPELLIRYENEEAVDDSQLPKDRFSAERLKGVDSTLKIQPAELGDSAVYLCASSSPLNTGELFFGEGSRLTVL.

The chain is built from TRBV19 and TRBJ2-2, with TRBD1 matching 8 bases. The CDR3 runs to 15 residues. Germline CDR1 is LNHDA and CDR2 is SQIVND (reference sequence). Trimming cost V 8 bases and J 7 bases; bases outside gene matches: 12. Here the CDR3 DNA reads TGTGCCAGTGGTTCAGGGGGCTGGGTGCACGGGGAGCTGTTTTTT. This gives the protein CASGSGGWVHGELFF. Using reference TRBV19 and TRBJ2-2 for the parts outside the CDR3, the full variable domain is DGGITQSPKYLFRKEGQNVTLSCEQNLNHDAMYWYRQDPGQGLRLIYYSQIVNDFQKGDIAEGYSVSREKKESFPLTVTSAQKNPTAFYLCASGSGGWVHGELFFGEGSRLTVL.

The genes are TRBV2 and TRBJ1-5; no definite D call. CDR1 and CDR2 (germline): SNHLY, FYNNEI. The CDR3 is 13 amino acids. V lost 5 bases and J lost 0, with 5 bases in between. CDR3 sequence reads: CASSYYSNQPQHF. DNA for the CDR3: TGTGCCAGCAGTTATTATAGCAATCAGCCCCAGCATTTT.

The chain joins TRBV28 to TRBJ1-3; perhaps TRBD1 as D (5 bases). There are 14 residues in the CDR3. V was trimmed by 6 bases and J by 1 base, leaving 10 bases between them. Germline V CDR1 and CDR2: MDHEN, SYDVKM. CDR3 bases: TGTGCCAGCAGGGGAACAGGATCTGGAAACACCATATATTTT. It specifies CASRGTGSGNTIYF.

This clone was recorded a few times. The chain uses TRBV5-1 and TRBJ2-7, with D perhaps TRBD1 (7 bases). CDR3 length equals 14 residues. Germline assignment: CDR1 SGHRS and CDR2 YFSETQ. Trimming pared 3 bases from V and 5 bases from J, leaving 15 bases between. The CDR3 region has the DNA TGCGCCAGCAGCTCGGGGGACAGACTCCACGAGCAGTACTTC. This gives the protein CASSSGDRLHEQYF.

This clone was picked up many times. The V call is TRBV4-3, the J call TRBJ2-1, with D tentatively TRBD1 (6 bases). The CDR3 is made up of 15 amino acids. Looked up from germline, CDR1 is LGHNA and CDR2 is YSLEER. Trimming removed 0 bases from V and 4 bases from J, with 10 bases in between. The CDR3 loop is CASSQEGQGYNEQFF. CDR3 nucleotide sequence: TGCGCCAGCAGCCAAGAAGGGCAGGGGTACAATGAGCAGTTCTTC.

The rearrangement joins TRBV18 to TRBJ2-5; D remains ambiguous. The CDR3 runs to 13 residues. In germline, CDR1 is KGHSH, CDR2 LQKENI. V lost 2 bases and J 2 bases, leaving 6 bases between the germline ends. This CDR3 reads CASSPERQETQYF. DNA for the CDR3: TGTGCCAGCTCACCAGAACGTCAAGAGACCCAGTACTTC.